This passage covers 27 T cell receptor beta chains from one sample sequenced in a study of memory CD8 T cells in hepatitis C reinfection. Regarding time point: pre-reinfection, 55 to 20 weeks before reinfection detection. Sorted cells were sequenced directly ex vivo without any in vitro expansion. This table comes from immunoSEQ multiplex PCR, and its TCRdb copy is limited to in-frame clones, with some not included. Altogether 50,000 or so clones are present, roughly 86% being singletons, with the ten largest covering less than 1.2%. Input material: naive CD8+ T cells sorted from blood. These receptors originate from a young man with hepatitis C virus infection.

This chain joins TRBV5-1 and TRBJ1-1, with D perhaps TRBD1 (6 bases). CDR3 length: 15 amino acids. Germline CDR1 is SGHRS and CDR2 is YFSETQ. V gave up 3 bases and J gave up 1 base, with 13 bases separating them. The CDR3 is CASSSAGQSNTEAFF. The CDR3 nucleotides are TGCGCCAGCAGCTCGGCTGGACAGTCGAACACTGAAGCTTTCTTT.

Turning to this clone: Because the CDR3's place on the DNA is in doubt, the DNA is left out and the CDR3 is given as listed by TCRdb. The genes are TRBV27 and TRBJ2-3; TRBD2, as called in the table, went unchecked against the DNA. The CDR3 has 19 amino acids, counting both end residues. The germline V gene has CDR1 MNHEY and CDR2 SMNVEV (reference sequence). CDR3 region: CASSTSFGTSGRSTDTQYF.

Concerning this clone itself: The junction and the germline gene differ at one end; a read error may be behind it. The chain carries TRBV7-9 and TRBJ2-1; 8 nucleotides align to TRBD2. The CDR3 is made up of 15 amino acids. Germline assignment: CDR1 SEHNR and CDR2 FQNEAQ (reference sequence). This CDR3 reads CASSLPSGRDNEQLF. CDR3 nucleotides: TGTGCCAGCAGCTTACCCTCCGGGAGGGACAATGAGCAGCTCTTC.

The V gene is TRBV28, the J gene TRBJ1-1; D might be TRBD1 (5 bases). The CDR3 sequence is 14 residues long. V dropped 6 bases and J dropped 0 bases, with 11 bases sitting between them. Germline CDR1 MDHEN, CDR2 SYDVKM. CDR3 DNA sequence: TGTGCCAGCAGAGAGGACACGATGAACACTGAAGCTTTCTTT. Translated, it gives CASREDTMNTEAFF.

The J gene is TRBJ1-6, the V gene TRBV7-9; D not resolved. Germline-derived CDR1 and CDR2 are SEHNR and FQNEAQ (reference sequence). The CDR3 has 13 residues. Trimming pared 0 bases from V and 8 bases from J, leaving 5 bases between. CDR3 bases: TGTGCCAGCAGCTTAGCTAGTGATTCACCCCTCCACTTT. Protein: CASSLASDSPLHF.

The genes are TRBV10-1 and TRBJ2-3; 8 bases fit TRBD2. The length of the CDR3 is 15 residues. Losses at the gene ends were 3 bases for V and 1 base for J; bases not matched to a gene: 3. Germline V CDR1 and CDR2: WNHNN, SYGVQD (reference sequence). The DNA of the CDR3 is TGCGCCAGCAGTGACAGCGGGGGACGCACAGATACGCAGTATTTT. Its protein is CASSDSGGRTDTQYF.

This clone was observed once. The chain links TRBV5-1 to TRBJ2-7, with 7 nucleotides matching TRBD1. Germline V lookup: CDR1 SGHRS, CDR2 YFSETQ. This CDR3 has 15 residues. Trimming cost V 4 bases and J 2 bases; bases outside gene matches: 9. CDR3 sequence: CASSEGAGFAYEQYF. CDR3 in DNA: TGCGCCAGCAGCGAGGGGGCAGGCTTTGCCTACGAGCAGTACTTC.

This CDR3 reads CASSWEATDTQYF. The CDR3 DNA follows: TGTGCCAGCAGTTGGGAGGCCACAGATACGCAGTATTTT. The chain combines TRBV28 with TRBJ2-3; maybe TRBD2 (6 bases). V was clipped by 4 bases and J by 2 bases, with 7 bases between them. Germline values: CDR1 MDHEN, CDR2 SYDVKM. This CDR3 is built from 13 residues.

In its sample, this clone was seen once. The chain carries TRBV11-2 and TRBJ2-2; 7 nucleotides match TRBD2. After removal of 3 bases from V and 8 bases from J, the junction contained 9 bases not matched to a gene. The length of the CDR3 is 15 residues. Germline CDR1 and CDR2: SGHAT and FQNNGV. In DNA, the CDR3 is TGTGCCAGCAGCTTGAAGCGGGGTGTTTTGGGGGAGCTGTTTTTT. It encodes CASSLKRGVLGELFF.

The V call is TRBV6-6, the J call TRBJ2-5; D is undetermined. The closer fit of TRBJ2-7 to the DNA end suggests the J call may be wrong. From germline, CDR1 is MNHNY and CDR2 SVGAGI (reference sequence). This CDR3 has 11 residues. For the CDR3, the DNA is TGTGCCAGCAGCCATGACTACGAGCAGTACTTC. Protein: CASSHDYEQYF.

This chain connects TRBV5-1 to TRBJ1-1; D might be TRBD1 (5 bases). V shed 4 bases and J shed 1 base, with 14 bases lying between them. Germline CDR1 reads SGHRS; CDR2 reads YFSETQ. There are 15 residues in the CDR3. CDR3 sequence: CASSRGWGENTEAFF. The CDR3 nucleotides read TGCGCCAGCAGCCGTGGGTGGGGGGAGAACACTGAAGCTTTCTTT.

The chain employs TRBV27 and TRBJ2-7; the match to TRBD1 covers 7 bases. The CDR3 length is 14 residues. Germline V gene lookup returns CDR1 MNHEY and CDR2 SMNVEV (reference sequence). V was clipped by 6 bases and J by 0 bases; unmatched bases: 5. Written as DNA, the CDR3 is TGTGCCAGCAGACCCGGACAGGACTCCTACGAGCAGTACTTC. Residues: CASRPGQDSYEQYF.

This sequence joins TRBV6-5 and TRBJ1-2, with D maybe TRBD1 (5 bases). V dropped 1 base and J dropped 4 bases, with 13 bases sitting between them. The CDR3 totals 15 residues. Germline CDR1 MNHEY, CDR2 SVGAGI. CDR3 region: CASSYYGGGSYGYTF. CDR3 bases: TGTGCCAGCAGTTACTACGGGGGAGGAAGCTATGGCTACACCTTC.

The genes are TRBV7-9 and TRBJ2-2; TRBD1 aligns across 7 bases. Per germline, CDR1 SEHNR and CDR2 FQNEAQ (reference sequence). V was clipped by 5 bases and J by 6 bases; unmatched bases: 12. The CDR3 runs to 16 residues. The DNA for the CDR3 is TGTGCCAGCAGCCCCCGGGACAGCGGTTCCCCCGGGGAGCTGTTTTTT. This codes for CASSPRDSGSPGELFF.

The V gene is TRBV28, the J gene TRBJ2-7, with TRBD2 matching 11 bases. V dropped 4 bases and J dropped 0; count of bases not matched to a gene: 20. Germline V gene sequence: CDR1 MDHEN, CDR2 SYDVKM. The CDR3 has 21 residues. The CDR3 sequence: CASSSGTSGPALLGGSYEQYF. In DNA form, the CDR3 reads TGTGCCAGCAGTTCTGGGACTAGCGGCCCGGCTCTTCTCGGGGGCTCCTACGAGCAGTACTTC.

V and J are TRBV10-3 and TRBJ1-3; 7 nucleotides line up with TRBD1. CDR3 length equals 14 residues. The V gene end was trimmed by 3 bases and the J gene end by 8 bases; junction bases not matched to a gene: 7. The germline CDR1 and CDR2 sequences are ENHRY and SYGVKD. The CDR3 is CAISDTTGIDTIYF. The DNA for the CDR3 is TGTGCCATCAGTGATACGACAGGGATAGACACCATATATTTT.

This chain joins TRBV27 and TRBJ1-1; D call uncertain. V was pared by 10 bases and J by 3 bases, with 15 bases between. Germline CDR1 MNHEY, CDR2 SMNVEV (reference sequence). This CDR3 region has 13 residues. The CDR3 loop reads CATGRSEYTEAFF. The CDR3 DNA follows: TGTGCCACCGGGAGGTCGGAATACACTGAAGCTTTCTTT.

The chain is built from TRBV5-6 and TRBJ2-3; 7 bases line up with TRBD2. Trimming cost V 5 bases and J 9 bases; bases outside gene matches: 15. The germline CDR1 and CDR2 sequences are SGHDT and YYEEEE. The CDR3 runs 15 residues. The CDR3 loop is CASSIGGDLFGTQYF. The CDR3 DNA is TGTGCCAGCAGTATTGGGGGGGACCTCTTTGGAACGCAGTATTTT.

Notes on this clone: This sample also contains other DNA sequences that code for the same CDR3. The chain employs TRBV2 and TRBJ1-4, with D perhaps TRBD1 (5 bases). This CDR3 has 14 amino acids. In germline, CDR1 is SNHLY, CDR2 FYNNEI. V gave up 1 base and J gave up 5 bases, with 8 bases separating them. In nucleotides, the CDR3 is TGTGCCAGCAGTGAAGTGGCAGGGAATGAAAAACTGTTTTTT. This translates into CASSEVAGNEKLFF.

The V gene is TRBV7-6, the J gene TRBJ2-1; 15 bases match TRBD2. Germline-derived CDR1 and CDR2 are SGHVS and FNYEAQ. This CDR3 comprises 15 residues. Losses at the gene ends were 5 bases for V and 8 bases for J; bases not matched to a gene: 4. In DNA, the CDR3 is TGTGCCAGCAGCCCCGGGACTAGCGGGGGGTATGAGCAGTTCTTC. It specifies CASSPGTSGGYEQFF.

This chain connects TRBV6-1 to TRBJ1-1, with 12 bases identical to TRBD1. V trimming: 6 bases; J trimming: 1 base; junction bases outside the gene matches: 3. This CDR3 region has 15 residues. CDR1 and CDR2 (germline): MNHNS, SASEGT. The CDR3 sequence: CASRGTGGWNTEAFF. The CDR3 region has the DNA TGTGCCAGCAGGGGGACAGGGGGCTGGAACACTGAAGCTTTCTTT.

This chain uses TRBV5-4 with TRBJ2-3; TRBD2 aligns across 9 bases. J lost 0 bases, V lost 3 bases, and 8 bases had no gene match. This CDR3 is 17 amino acids long. The V gene's germline CDR1 is SGHNT and CDR2 YYREEE (reference sequence). The CDR3: CASSSPTSGPSTDTQYF. The CDR3 DNA follows: TGTGCCAGCAGCTCACCTACTAGCGGGCCTAGCACAGATACGCAGTATTTT.

The V gene is TRBV6-5, the J gene TRBJ2-3; the match to TRBD2 covers 10 bases. The germline V gene encodes CDR1 MNHEY and CDR2 SVGAGI. The CDR3 has 15 residues. The ends lost 6 bases at V and 2 bases at J; junction bases unmatched: 5. The CDR3 sequence is CASSISGGYTDTQYF. The CDR3 nucleotides are TGTGCCAGCAGCATTAGCGGGGGGTACACAGATACGCAGTATTTT.

This clone was observed once. The chain carries TRBV19 and TRBJ2-7, with TRBD2 as a possible D gene (5 bases). The germline CDR1 and CDR2 sequences are LNHDA and SQIVND (reference sequence). V lost 2 bases to trimming and J lost 4 bases, with 12 bases between them. The CDR3 is 14 residues long. CDR3 region: CASSISGSGYEQYF. The CDR3 DNA follows: TGTGCCAGTAGTATATCCGGCAGCGGATACGAGCAGTACTTC.

This rearrangement joins TRBV5-6 to TRBJ1-1, with D tentatively TRBD1 (6 bases). The CDR3 extends over 15 amino acids. Trimming removed 4 bases at V and 7 bases at J, with 20 bases between. From germline, CDR1 is SGHDT and CDR2 YYEEEE. Here the CDR3 reads CASSTRLGGAGEAFF. As DNA, the CDR3 is TGTGCCAGCAGCACCCGGCTAGGGGGGGCCGGTGAAGCTTTCTTT.

The chain has TRBV7-9 and TRBJ2-3; 10 nucleotides align to TRBD1. Per germline, CDR1 SEHNR and CDR2 FQNEAQ (reference sequence). V lost 4 bases and J lost 2; bases outside the gene matches: 6. The CDR3 covers 16 residues. The CDR3, as DNA: TGTGCCAGCAGCTCCCGGGACAGGGGCTACACAGATACGCAGTATTTT. Translating gives CASSSRDRGYTDTQYF.

The V call is TRBV4-1, the J call TRBJ2-7, with 12 bases that match TRBD2. Germline CDR1 and CDR2: MGHRA and YSYEKL. V lost 4 bases and J lost 2; bases outside the gene matches: 3. The CDR3 has 15 amino acids. Here the CDR3 reads CASSLRTSGTYEQYF. The CDR3 region has the DNA TGCGCCAGCAGCCTCAGGACTAGCGGGACCTACGAGCAGTACTTC.